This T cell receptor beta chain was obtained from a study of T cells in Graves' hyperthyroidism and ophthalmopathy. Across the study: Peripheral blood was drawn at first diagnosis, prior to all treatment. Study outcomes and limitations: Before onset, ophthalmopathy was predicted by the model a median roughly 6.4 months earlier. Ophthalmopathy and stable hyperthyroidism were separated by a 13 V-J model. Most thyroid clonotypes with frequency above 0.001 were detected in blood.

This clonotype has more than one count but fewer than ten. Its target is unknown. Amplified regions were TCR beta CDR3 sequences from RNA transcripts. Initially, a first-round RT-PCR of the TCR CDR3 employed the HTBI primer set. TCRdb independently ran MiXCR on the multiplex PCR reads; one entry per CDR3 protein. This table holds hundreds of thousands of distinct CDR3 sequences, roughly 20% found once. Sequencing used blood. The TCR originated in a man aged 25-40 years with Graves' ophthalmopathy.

The CDR3 is CASSQMTGTYEQYF. The CDR3 DNA is TGTGCCAGCAGCCAGATGACAGGAACCTACGAGCAGTACTTC. J is TRBJ2-7 and V is TRBV14, with a possible D match to TRBD1 (6 bases). The CDR3 loop spans 14 amino acids. From germline, CDR1 is SGHDN and CDR2 FVKESK. V lost 3 bases to trimming and J lost 2 bases, with 11 bases between them.